This is a list of T cell receptor beta chains from one sample in a study of cytomegalovirus exposure and HLA in healthy donors. Here immunoSEQ multiplex PCR was the method, and the copy in TCRdb shows in-frame clones only, minus some. This sample has 95,000 to 100,000 clones, with about 85% found just once. The specimen was PBMCs. The receptors originated from a man aged 25 to 40 in good health and CMV-seronegative. CDR3s include the opening cysteine and the closing phenylalanine or tryptophan. A D gene is named only where the DNA matches it firmly. Expanded clones are given a class, and other clones once, few, many or no size at all.

size	J	V	D	DNA	CDR3
NA	TRBJ1-2	TRBV4-3	NA	TGCGCCAGCAGCCCGCGGGAGGGCTCTAACTATGGCTACACCTTC	CASSPREGSNYGYTF
NA	TRBJ2-1	TRBV10-1	NA	TGCGCCAGCCTACGCGGGGGCGGGCCCACCGGGGCCAACACGAATGAGCAGTTCTTC	CASLRGGGPTGANTNEQFF
NA	TRBJ2-1	TRBV7-8	NA	TGTGCCAGCAGCTCCAATGACCCGGGACTGGTTACGAATGAGCAGTTCTTC	CASSSNDPGLVTNEQFF
NA	TRBJ1-5	TRBV15	NA	TGTGCCACCAGCGATGGGGCTCCAAATAGCAATCAGCCCCAGCATTTT	CATSDGAPNSNQPQHF
once	TRBJ2-3	TRBV29-1	NA	TGCAGCGTCCGAGGGGGAATCACAGATACGCAGTATTTT	CSVRGGITDTQYF
NA	TRBJ1-2	TRBV30	NA	TGTGCCTGGACCCGGGAGTTCTATGGCTACACCTTC	CAWTREFYGYTF
NA	TRBJ2-7	TRBV6-6	NA	TGTGCCAGCAGTTACTCGGACACCTACGAGCAGTACTTC	CASSYSDTYEQYF
NA	TRBJ2-2	TRBV2	TRBD2	TGTGCCAGCACCGTTAGCGGGAGAGGCACCGGGGAGCTGTTTTTT	CASTVSGRGTGELFF
NA	TRBJ2-1	TRBV5-1	TRBD1	TGCGCCAGCAGCTTGAGACAGGGCTATGAGCAGTTCTTC	CASSLRQGYEQFF
once	TRBJ1-6	TRBV6-6	TRBD1	TGTGCCAGCAGTTTCCCGGGACAGGGGAGTTCACCCCTCCACTTT	CASSFPGQGSSPLHF
NA	TRBJ2-1	TRBV4-2	TRBD2	TGTGCCAGCAGCCAAGCCGGATTAGCGGGGGGGCCTCTTGAGCAGTTCTTC	CASSQAGLAGGPLEQFF
NA	TRBJ1-5	TRBV27	TRBD1	TGTGCCAGCAGTACCACAGGGGATCAGCCCCAGCATTTT	CASSTTGDQPQHF
once	TRBJ2-7	TRBV7-9	NA	TGTGCCAGCAGCTCGACTTTCCACGAGCAGTACTTC	CASSSTFHEQYF
NA	TRBJ2-3	TRBV4-1	TRBD2	TGCGCCAGCAGCTTTAGGGGTCTAGCGGAAACCTCTAGCACAGATACGCAGTATTTT	CASSFRGLAETSSTDTQYF
NA	TRBJ1-3	TRBV28	NA	TGTGCCAGCAGCTGGGGGGGCTCTGGAAACACCATATATTTT	CASSWGGSGNTIYF
NA	TRBJ1-3	TRBV10-3	NA	TGTGCCATCAGTGAGTCGCGCAGGGATGGAAACACCATATATTTT	CAISESRRDGNTIYF
NA	TRBJ2-7	TRBV7-9	NA	TGTGCCAGCAGCTTTGGGAGAGGGCTATACGAGCAGTACTTC	CASSFGRGLYEQYF
NA	TRBJ2-1	TRBV6-5	NA	TGTGCCAGCAGTCAGGGGATCGGTGAGCAGTTCTTC	CASSQGIGEQFF
NA	TRBJ2-3	TRBV6-4	TRBD2	TGTGCCAGCAGTCTACTAGCGGGGGGCACAGATACGCAGTATTTT	CASSLLAGGTDTQYF
NA	TRBJ1-5	TRBV7-9	TRBD1	TGTGCCAGCAGCTCTCAGGGGGCGGACCAGCCCCAGCATTTT	CASSSQGADQPQHF
few	TRBJ2-1	TRBV6-5	TRBD1	TGTGCCAGCAGTTACTCCGACAGGGGATATGAGCAGTTCTTC	CASSYSDRGYEQFF
NA	TRBJ2-7	TRBV6-1	NA	TGTGCCAGCAGTCAACGGGACAACTTCTACGAGCAGTACTTC	CASSQRDNFYEQYF
NA	TRBJ2-5	TRBV10-2	NA	TGCGCCAGCAGTGAGTCTGGCTACCAAGAGACCCAGTACTTC	CASSESGYQETQYF
few	TRBJ2-7	TRBV4-1	TRBD2	TGCGCCAGCGGTATAGCGGGAGGCTCGCGAGAGCAGTACTTC	CASGIAGGSREQYF
NA	TRBJ1-4	TRBV6-5	TRBD1	TGTGCCAGTTCGAAAGGGACAGGGTTTGAAAAACTGTTTTTT	CASSKGTGFEKLFF
NA	TRBJ1-2	TRBV4-3	NA	TGCGCCAGCAGCCAAGATGGAGGGCCGTTGAGTGGCTACACCTTC	CASSQDGGPLSGYTF
NA	TRBJ2-6	TRBV7-2	TRBD2	TGTGCCAGCAGCTCGACTAGCGGGAGCTCTGGGGCCAACGTCCTGACTTTC	CASSSTSGSSGANVLTF
NA	TRBJ2-7	TRBV30	NA	TGTGCCTGGAGTGTGCGGAGCGCTGAGCGGTACTTC	CAWSVRSAERYF
few	TRBJ2-1	TRBV5-1	TRBD2	TGCGCCAGCAGCTTGGACCAACTAGCGGGGTACAATGAGCAGTTCTTC	CASSLDQLAGYNEQFF